These T cell receptor beta chains were read from a single sample in a study of technical replicates of blood from a handful of donors. TCRdb's copy holds only in-frame clones and misses some; the assay was immunoSEQ multiplex PCR. Of about 85,000 clones in the sample, about 93% were seen once. Sequencing was performed on T cells isolated from PBMCs. These receptors came from a human donor in good health. CDR3s include the opening cysteine and the closing phenylalanine or tryptophan. A D gene is named only where the DNA matches it firmly. Rows may omit the clone size; those that give it use once, few, many or a size class.

d_call clone_size j_call v_call cdr3_nt cdr3_aa
TRBD2 - TRBJ2-4 TRBV5-4 TGTGCCAGCAGCAACCCTAGCGGGAGACGAAACATTCAGTACTTC CASSNPSGRRNIQYF
TRBD1 - TRBJ2-1 TRBV7-2 TGTGCCAGCAACAGGGGACAGGGGCTCGGACGGGAGCAGTTCTTC CASNRGQGLGREQFF
TRBD1 - TRBJ1-4 TRBV5-1 TGCGCCAGCAGCCGGACTGGACAGGGATTATCAACTAATGAAAAACTGTTTTTT CASSRTGQGLSTNEKLFF
- - TRBJ1-5 TRBV27 TGTGCCAGCAGTTTAAGAGGGGGTCAGCCCCAGCATTTT CASSLRGGQPQHF
- - TRBJ1-2 TRBV9 TGTGCCAGCAGCGTAGGAGCTTCGATGGTCTATGGCTACACCTTC CASSVGASMVYGYTF
- - TRBJ2-5 TRBV7-2 TGTGCCAGCAGCACCTCTACGAAAGAGACCCAGTACTTC CASSTSTKETQYF
- - TRBJ1-1 TRBV9 TGTGCCAGCAGCGTAGTGCAGTTTCCCATGAACACTGAAGCTTTCTTT CASSVVQFPMNTEAFF
- - TRBJ2-1 TRBV9 TGTGCCAGCAGCATACTACTAGGGGAGCAGTTCTTC CASSILLGEQFF
TRBD1 - TRBJ1-2 TRBV27 TGTGCCAGCAGTCCCCGGACAGGGGAAAGGGGCTACACCTTC CASSPRTGERGYTF
- - TRBJ2-7 TRBV9 TGTGCCAGCAGCCCACGGGACACTTACGAGCAGTACTTC CASSPRDTYEQYF
- - TRBJ2-1 TRBV7-2 TGTGCCAGTTCACGTAGTTCCTACAATGAGCAGTTCTTC CASSRSSYNEQFF
- - TRBJ1-2 TRBV18 TGTGCCAGCTCACTGACGACAGCTCCGGGCTACACCTTC CASSLTTAPGYTF
- - TRBJ2-5 TRBV6-5 TGTGCCAGCAGTCCGGGACGGGAGACAGAGACCCAGTACTTC CASSPGRETETQYF
- - TRBJ1-3 TRBV30 TGTGCCTGGAGGCAAGACTCTACGGGAGGAAACACCATATATTTT CAWRQDSTGGNTIYF
TRBD1 - TRBJ2-7 TRBV4-1 TGCGCCAGCAGCCAGCGGACAGGGGCAGGGGAGCAGTACTTC CASSQRTGAGEQYF
TRBD1 - TRBJ2-7 TRBV7-6 TGTGCCAGCAGCTTAGCGGTAGGGGGCGCATCCTACGAGCAGTACTTC CASSLAVGGASYEQYF
- - TRBJ1-2 TRBV5-1 TGCGCCAGCAGCTTGGGAGGGCGGAGTAACTATGGCTACACCTTC CASSLGGRSNYGYTF
TRBD2 - TRBJ2-7 TRBV5-1 TGCGCCAGCAGCTTGGACTTCCGGCTAGCGGGGGGCTACGAGCAGTACTTC CASSLDFRLAGGYEQYF
TRBD1 - TRBJ1-4 TRBV7-8 TGTGCCAGCAGCAGTGGACAGGGAGCGAATGAAAAACTGTTTTTT CASSSGQGANEKLFF
- - TRBJ1-2 TRBV29-1 TGCAGCGTTGAGGACAGCGTACCATATGGCTACACCTTC CSVEDSVPYGYTF
TRBD2 once TRBJ2-1 TRBV7-2 TGTGCCAGCAGCCCCGGGACTAGCGGGACGCAGTTCTTC CASSPGTSGTQFF
- - TRBJ2-7 TRBV28 TGTGCCGTCTACTCTAGCGTAACCTACGAGCAGTACTTC CAVYSSVTYEQYF
TRBD2 - TRBJ2-7 TRBV9 TGTGCCAGCAGCGTAGGGGCTAGCGGGGTCTACGAGCAGTACTTC CASSVGASGVYEQYF
- - TRBJ2-7 TRBV27 TGTGCCAGCAGTTTGGGGGGCTCCTACGAGCAGTACTTC CASSLGGSYEQYF
TRBD2 - TRBJ2-5 TRBV4-1 TGCGCCAGCAGCGAAGGACTAGCGGGGGGCCAAGAGACCCAGTACTTC CASSEGLAGGQETQYF
- - TRBJ1-5 TRBV7-9 TGTGCCAGCAGCTATGCAGGCCCACATCAGCCCCAGCATTTT CASSYAGPHQPQHF
TRBD2 - TRBJ2-5 TRBV29-1 TGCAGCGTTAGTCCTAGCGGGGGGTTCCAAGAGACCCAGTACTTC CSVSPSGGFQETQYF
- few TRBJ1-1 TRBV6-4 TGTGCCAGCAGTATGGACATGAACACTGAAGCTTTCTTT CASSMDMNTEAFF
TRBD1 - TRBJ1-3 TRBV2 TGTGCCAGCAGTGAGCAGGGGACAGGGGGAAACACCATATATTTT CASSEQGTGGNTIYF
TRBD2 - TRBJ2-3 TRBV29-1 TGCAGCGCCTACCGGACTAGCGGGAAGGGAGATACGCAGTATTTT CSAYRTSGKGDTQYF
TRBD1 - TRBJ2-2 TRBV19 TGTGCCAGTAGTATAGTAGGGGGCAGCGGGGAGCTGTTTTTT CASSIVGGSGELFF
- - TRBJ1-5 TRBV2 TGTGCCAGCAGCCAAAGACAGCTAATCGAACCCCAGCATTTT CASSQRQLIEPQHF
TRBD2 - TRBJ2-6 TRBV2 TGTGCCAGCAGTCTGGGGGGGGACAACGTCCTGACTTTC CASSLGGDNVLTF
- - TRBJ2-3 TRBV11-2 TGTGCCAGCAGCCCCGGACCGGGCGGGACAGATACGCAGTATTTT CASSPGPGGTDTQYF
- - TRBJ2-7 TRBV2 TGTGCCAGCGAAGAGGCTAGAGCCTACGAGCAGTACTTC CASEEARAYEQYF
- - TRBJ1-1 TRBV5-6 TGTGCCAGCAGCTTGGCCGAGCAGGTCGCTGAAGCTTTCTTT CASSLAEQVAEAFF
TRBD2 - TRBJ2-1 TRBV6-1 TGTGCCAGCAGTGGAGGGACTAGCGGGAGCTTAGGTGAGCAGTTCTTC CASSGGTSGSLGEQFF
- - TRBJ1-2 TRBV4-1 TGCGCCAGCAGCCAAGGGCAGGGCAACCTTCTCTATGGCTACACCTTC CASSQGQGNLLYGYTF
TRBD1 - TRBJ2-7 TRBV28 TGTGCCAGCAGTCCAAGGGGGCGCTACGAGCAGTACTTC CASSPRGRYEQYF
TRBD1 once TRBJ1-2 TRBV14 TGTGCCAGCAGCCCCTTTACCCGGGACAGGGGTAGGAACTATGGCTACACCTTC CASSPFTRDRGRNYGYTF
TRBD1 - TRBJ1-3 TRBV7-9 TGTGCCAGCAGCCTCAGGGGGACCTTGAGCTCTGGAAACACCATATATTTT CASSLRGTLSSGNTIYF
- - TRBJ2-5 TRBV5-1 TGCGCCAGCAGCTTGGATGGCGGGTACCAAGAGACCCAGTACTTC CASSLDGGYQETQYF
- - TRBJ1-5 TRBV2 TGTGCCAGCAGGAAGAGGGGCAATCAGCCCCAGCATTTT CASRKRGNQPQHF
- - TRBJ2-5 TRBV5-1 TGCGCCAGCAGCTTGGGCGGGTCGGGGCAAGAGACCCAGTACTTC CASSLGGSGQETQYF
TRBD2 once TRBJ2-1 TRBV11-2 TGTGCCAGCAGCTTTCCGACTAGCGGGATCAACAAGGATGAGCAGTTCTTC CASSFPTSGINKDEQFF
- few TRBJ1-2 TRBV5-4 TGTGCCAGCAGCTTAGGAGGAGGGGCCGCTAACTATGGCTACACCTTC CASSLGGGAANYGYTF
TRBD2 once TRBJ2-3 TRBV6-4 TGTGCCAGCAGCGTTCTAGCGGGAGAAACAGATACGCAGTATTTT CASSVLAGETDTQYF
TRBD1 - TRBJ1-1 TRBV19 TGTGCCAGTAGGGGCAGGGGGGAAAACACTGAAGCTTTCTTT CASRGRGENTEAFF
TRBD1 few TRBJ1-1 TRBV30 TGTGCCTGGAGTCCACAGGGGGTGAACACTGAAGCTTTCTTT CAWSPQGVNTEAFF
TRBD1 - TRBJ1-2 TRBV29-1 TGCAGCGTCGCCGACAGGGGGAGCGGCTACACCTTC CSVADRGSGYTF
TRBD2 once TRBJ2-1 TRBV10-3 TGTGCCATCAGTCCTAGCGGGCATGAGCAGTTCTTC CAISPSGHEQFF
- - TRBJ1-1 TRBV6-5 TGTGCCAGCAGATCCATTACAGGGAACACTGAAGCTTTCTTT CASRSITGNTEAFF
- - TRBJ2-3 TRBV7-9 TGTGCCAGCAGCCCCCAGGGTCTGGATACGCAGTATTTT CASSPQGLDTQYF
TRBD1 once TRBJ2-7 TRBV25-1 TGTGCCACCACCGCCGGGACAGGGATTCACGAGCAGTACTTC CATTAGTGIHEQYF
- once TRBJ1-1 TRBV5-1 TGCGCCAGCAGCTCGGGCCAGGGTATCTCTGAAGCTTTCTTT CASSSGQGISEAFF